Shown below are 8 T cell receptor beta chains from a single sample sequenced in a study of T-cell memory formation after mild COVID-19. TCRdb reprocessed the 5' RACE reads with MiXCR, giving one entry per CDR3 protein. In the table there are some 180,000 distinct CDR3 sequences, approximately 18% of which are singletons. The sample taken for sequencing was PBMCs or a T cell subset sorted from them (not recorded which). These receptor sequences come from a man younger than 30 who had mild COVID-19 (a few samples of this study predate the infection). Cell type and time point are not known.

This clonotype has more than one count but fewer than ten. The gene calls are TRBV12-3 or TRBV12-4 and TRBJ1-6; possibly TRBD1 for D (5 bases). Trimming stripped 8 bases from V and 8 bases from J, with 13 bases between. This CDR3 region has 13 residues. CDR3 nucleotides: TGTGCCAGCTGTCGGTGGGGGGATTCACCCCTCCACTTT. Translating gives CASCRWGDSPLHF.

This clonotype was counted only a few times. The V call is TRBV18, the J call TRBJ2-5, with D perhaps matching TRBD2 (5 bases). The V and J ends lost 0 bases and 5 bases respectively, with 16 bases between them. This CDR3 comprises 16 residues. The germline CDR1 and CDR2 sequences are KGHSH and LQKENI. The CDR3 loop reads CASSPPPGKAGETQYF. Here the CDR3 DNA reads TGTGCCAGCTCACCACCTCCCGGGAAAGCAGGCGAGACCCAGTACTTC.

V is TRBV6-1 and J is TRBJ2-5; weak D call: TRBD1 (7 bases). Looked up from germline, CDR1 is MNHNS and CDR2 is SASEGT. The CDR3 loop spans 14 amino acids. The V gene lost 6 bases and the J gene lost 5 bases, with 16 bases spanning the gap. The DNA for the CDR3 is TGTGCCAGCAGGGACCAACCAGGGGGGGAGACCCAGTACTTC. Protein: CASRDQPGGETQYF.

In its sample, this clonotype was seen many times. The chain combines TRBV15 with TRBJ2-3, with unresolved D. With 0 bases removed from V and 7 bases from J, the gap between germline ends came to 8 bases. The CDR3 runs 13 residues. Per the germline V gene, CDR1 is LNHNV and CDR2 is YYDKDF (reference sequence). CDR3 amino acids: CATSRDTVNTQYF. The DNA of the CDR3 is TGTGCCACCAGCAGAGATACAGTGAATACGCAGTATTTT.

The table lists this clonotype with a few counts. The rearrangement joins TRBV18 to TRBJ1-1, with TRBD1 as a possible D gene (5 bases). The V and J ends lost 3 bases and 8 bases respectively, with 10 bases between them. Looked up from germline, CDR1 is KGHSH and CDR2 is LQKENI. The CDR3 is made up of 12 amino acids. CDR3 residues: CASSPSREEAFF. In nucleotides, the CDR3 is TGTGCCAGCTCACCGTCCAGGGAGGAAGCTTTCTTT. The full variable domain, with the rest looked up from reference TRBV18 and TRBJ1-1, is NAGVMQNPRHLVRRRGQEARLRCSPMKGHSHVYWYRQLPEEGLKFMVYLQKENIIDESGMPKERFSAEFPKEGPSILRIQQVVRGDSAAYFCASSPSREEAFFGQGTRLTVV.

V is TRBV5-1 and J is TRBJ2-5, with TRBD1 matching over 9 bases. Trimming at V came to 4 bases and at J to 4 bases, leaving 11 bases not matched to a gene. This CDR3 region has 16 residues. The germline V gene encodes CDR1 SGHRS and CDR2 YFSETQ. CDR3 sequence: CASSPPSGTGSETQYF. The CDR3 DNA reads TGCGCCAGCAGCCCTCCTTCCGGGACAGGGTCAGAGACCCAGTACTTC. Variable domain in full (rest from reference TRBV5-1 and TRBJ2-5): KAGVTQTPRYLIKTRGQQVTLSCSPISGHRSVSWYQQTPGQGLQFLFEYFSETQRNKGNFPGRFSGRQFSNSRSEMNVSTLELGDSALYLCASSPPSGTGSETQYFGPGTRLLVL.

The J gene is TRBJ2-1, the V gene TRBV7-2, with TRBD2 identical over 8 bases. Germline-derived CDR1 and CDR2 are SGHTA and FQGNSA. The J segment lost 6 bases and the V segment lost 3 bases, leaving 4 bases of the junction unmatched. This CDR3 is built from 14 residues. In DNA, the CDR3 is TGTGCCAGCAGCTTGGAGCGGGGGCTCAATGAGCAGTTCTTC. Its protein product is CASSLERGLNEQFF.

This clonotype has more than one count but fewer than ten. This sequence joins TRBV20-1 and TRBJ1-2; no firm D call. The CDR3 spans 10 residues. Deletions cut 5 bases from V and 8 bases from J, with 9 bases between. Germline CDR1 is DFQATT and CDR2 is SNEGSKA (reference sequence). The CDR3 nucleotides read TGCAGTGCTCTCTACGGGGGCTACACCTTC. Translating gives CSALYGGYTF.